This T cell receptor beta chain was recovered during a study of blood T cell repertoires in COVID-19. Sequenced by immunoSEQ multiplex PCR; TCRdb stores in-frame clones only, minus some. Among 250,000 or so clones listed, about 87% were seen once. Per germline, CDR1 ENHRY and CDR2 SYGVKD. The CDR3 has 20 amino acids. The ends lost 6 bases at V and 7 bases at J; junction bases unmatched: 27. This clone has only a few counts. Sequences were obtained from PBMCs or T cells enriched from blood (not recorded which). V usage is TRBV10-3 and J usage is TRBJ2-1, with TRBD1 identical over 7 bases. The clonotype comes from a woman aged 45-60 years who had recovered from COVID-19. In nucleotides, the CDR3 is TGTGCCATCAGCTCTAGAGACAGGGTAAATAGTGGGAGAAGATGGAATGAGCAGTTCTTC. It is translated as CAISSRDRVNSGRRWNEQFF.